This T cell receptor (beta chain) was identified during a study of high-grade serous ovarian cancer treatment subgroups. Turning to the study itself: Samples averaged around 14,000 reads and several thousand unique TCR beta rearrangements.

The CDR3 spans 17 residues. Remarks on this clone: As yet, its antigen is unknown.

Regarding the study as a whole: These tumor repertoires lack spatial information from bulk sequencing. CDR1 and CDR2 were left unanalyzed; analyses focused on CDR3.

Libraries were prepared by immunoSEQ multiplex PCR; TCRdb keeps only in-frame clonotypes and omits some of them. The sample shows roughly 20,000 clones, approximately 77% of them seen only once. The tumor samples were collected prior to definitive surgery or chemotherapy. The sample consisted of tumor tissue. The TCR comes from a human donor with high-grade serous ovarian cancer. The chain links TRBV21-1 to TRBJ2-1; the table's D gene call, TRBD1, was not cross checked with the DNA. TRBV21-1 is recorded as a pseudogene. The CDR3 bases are TGTGCCAGCAGCAAAGCGATGGGTAGACAGATTAACAATGAGCAGTTCTTC. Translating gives CASSKAMGRQINNEQFF.